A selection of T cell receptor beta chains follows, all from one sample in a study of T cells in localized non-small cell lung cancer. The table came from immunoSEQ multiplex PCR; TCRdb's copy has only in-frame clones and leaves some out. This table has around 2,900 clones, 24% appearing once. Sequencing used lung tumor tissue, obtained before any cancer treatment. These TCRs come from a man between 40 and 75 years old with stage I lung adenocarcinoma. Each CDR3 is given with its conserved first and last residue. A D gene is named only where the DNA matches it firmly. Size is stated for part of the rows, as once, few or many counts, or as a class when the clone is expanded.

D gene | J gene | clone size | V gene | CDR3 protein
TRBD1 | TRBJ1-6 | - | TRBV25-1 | CASSGTGRYSPLHF
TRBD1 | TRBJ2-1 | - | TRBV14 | CASSQWGQGANEQFF
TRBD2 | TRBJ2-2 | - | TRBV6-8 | CASSPVLAGGPNTGELFF
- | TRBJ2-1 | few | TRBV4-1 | CASSQEGLRYNEQFF
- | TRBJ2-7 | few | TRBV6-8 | CASSTGLYEQYF
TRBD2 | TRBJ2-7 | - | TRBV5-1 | CASSPGRVSSSYEQYF
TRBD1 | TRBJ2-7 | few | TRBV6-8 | CASSYSPTGVFHEQYF
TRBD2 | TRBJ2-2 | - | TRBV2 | CASSELAGVGGELFF
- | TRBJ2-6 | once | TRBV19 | CASSMTPRTAGANVLTF
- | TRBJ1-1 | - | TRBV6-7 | CASRRGTEAFF
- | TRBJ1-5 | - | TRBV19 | CASSIRGGNQPQHF
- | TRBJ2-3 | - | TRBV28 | CASSPGTFNHEYF
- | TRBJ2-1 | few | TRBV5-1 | CASSLVAVPYSNEQFF
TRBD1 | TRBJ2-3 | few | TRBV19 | CASRRQGSTDTQYF
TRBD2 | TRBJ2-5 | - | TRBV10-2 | CASRGTSGPETQYF
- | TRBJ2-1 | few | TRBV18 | CASSPLGVSGYNEQFF
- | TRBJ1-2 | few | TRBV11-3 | CASTSGASNYGYTF
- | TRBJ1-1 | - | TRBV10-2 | CASTPMGQAEAFF
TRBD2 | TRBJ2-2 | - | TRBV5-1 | CASSLEGGTSGWNTGELFF
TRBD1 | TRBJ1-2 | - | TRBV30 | CAWSPKTTTGEYGYTF
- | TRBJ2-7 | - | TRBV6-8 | CASRSGNQAYEQYF
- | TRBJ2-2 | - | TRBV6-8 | CASRDKTGELFF
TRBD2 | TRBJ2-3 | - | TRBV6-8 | CASSLSGRASDTQYF
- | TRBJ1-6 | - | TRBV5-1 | CASSSGRADSPLHF
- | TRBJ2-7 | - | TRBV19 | CASSIGGLNAYEQYF
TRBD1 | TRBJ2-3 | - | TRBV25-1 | CASSESSGGSTDTQYF
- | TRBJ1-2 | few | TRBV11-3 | CASSLDGTGYGYTF
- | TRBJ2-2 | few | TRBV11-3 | CASSLGVNTGELFF
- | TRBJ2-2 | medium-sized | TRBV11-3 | CASSFYMGVQTGELFF
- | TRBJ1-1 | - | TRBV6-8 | CASLVYLGGNTEAFF
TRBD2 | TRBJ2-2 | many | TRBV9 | CASSNPTSGSETGELFF
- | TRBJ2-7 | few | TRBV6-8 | CASTLTEGAYEQYF
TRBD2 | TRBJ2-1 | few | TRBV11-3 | CASSLGLAGFLSSYNEQFF
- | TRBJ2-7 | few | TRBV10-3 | CAISESGGGAEQYF
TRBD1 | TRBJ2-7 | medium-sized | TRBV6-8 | CASRAGQGYEQYF
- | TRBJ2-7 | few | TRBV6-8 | CASSYPPMNEQYF
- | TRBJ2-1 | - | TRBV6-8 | CASSYGGTARNEQFF
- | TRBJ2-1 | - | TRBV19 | CASSPSGQYNEQFF
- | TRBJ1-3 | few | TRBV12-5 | CASEVSGNTIYF
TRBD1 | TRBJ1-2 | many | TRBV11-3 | CASRVGQGTYGYTF
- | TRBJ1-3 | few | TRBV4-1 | CASSQVLSFDSGNTIYF
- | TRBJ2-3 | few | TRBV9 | CASSVGRMTLGTQYF
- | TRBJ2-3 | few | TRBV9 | CATRLNLDTQYF
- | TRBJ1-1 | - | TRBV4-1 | CASSEHPRHSVDTEAFF
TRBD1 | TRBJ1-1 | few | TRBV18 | CASSPGQAASTEAFF
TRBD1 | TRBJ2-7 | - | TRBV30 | CAGGTGGHEQYF
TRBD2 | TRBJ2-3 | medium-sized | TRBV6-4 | CASSSGRRQYF
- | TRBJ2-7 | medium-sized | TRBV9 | CASRGDLPSQEQYF
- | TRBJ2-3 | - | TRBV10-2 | CASSSTGVGYTDTQYF
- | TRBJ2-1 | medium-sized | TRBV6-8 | CASSYEGLGEQFF
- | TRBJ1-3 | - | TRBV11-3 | CASSLWGASHTIYF
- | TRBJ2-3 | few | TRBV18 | CASSLSTDTQYF